The clone carrying this TCR beta chain was observed at least ten times. What it recognizes is unknown. The data stem from a study of regulatory T cells in long-lasting Graves disease. Study background: Less than 3 months of antithyroid drugs had been taken by newly diagnosed Graves' patients. Study outcomes and limitations: It was in persistent disease that TRBV28, TRBJ1-2 and TRBJ2-5 were favored. Relative to newly diagnosed Graves' patients, persistent ones had lower TCR diversity.

The time point was: newly diagnosed GD, antithyroid drugs for less than 3 months. TCR sequences were obtained from RNA taken from PBMCs. The CDR3 contains 12 residues. Germline loops: CDR1 MDHEN, CDR2 SYDVKM. V dropped 5 bases and J dropped 5 bases, with 9 bases sitting between them. Researchers made TCR beta libraries by using iRepertoire HTBI primers and running Arm-PCR on CDR3 regions. MiXCR, applied by TCRdb to the multiplex PCR reads, yields one record per CDR3 protein. Here the sample spans 350,000 to 450,000 distinct CDR3 sequences, 14% to 15% being singletons. The same sample was also studied in work on T cells in Graves' hyperthyroidism and ophthalmopathy. That investigation notes: The HTBI primer set drove a first-round RT-PCR of the TCR CDR3.

J is TRBJ1-1 and V is TRBV28; D is undetermined. This TCR was sampled from a woman aged 30 to 39 with Graves disease. The sample in question was peripheral blood mononuclear cells (PBMCs), obtained at new diagnosis, from a patient treated with antithyroid drugs. CDR3 bases: TGTGCCAGCAGTCGACCCGATACTGAAGCTTTCTTT. Translating it yields CASSRPDTEAFF.